This T cell receptor beta chain was obtained from a study of cytomegalovirus exposure and HLA in healthy donors. Across the whole study: From 190 million or so T cells, an earlier analysis saw 110 million or so unique TCR beta sequences.

13 Jbeta primers and 60 Vbeta primers were used for the PCR. Clones were sequenced by immunoSEQ multiplex PCR, and TCRdb holds only the in-frame ones, with some missing. The repertoire holds over 75,000 clones, with roughly 60% as singletons. This CDR3 region has 13 residues. The V end lost 3 bases, the J end lost 4 bases, and 6 bases lay between the germline ends. Germline CDR1 reads LGHNA; CDR2 reads YNFKEQ. A remark on this clone: What it binds is not known.

Study-wide findings and caveats: Association with HLA alleles at 0.05 false discovery rate was found for 15,000 or so TCR beta sequences in a later analysis. About 87% or about 30% of the time was how often most TCR beta V segments were productive, according to an earlier analysis. The authors confirmed in vitro that a few CMV-associated chains were specific for CMV antigens.

The J gene is TRBJ2-2, the V gene TRBV4-2; D is uncertain. The clonotype comes from a human donor in good health. Material for sequencing was PBMCs. CDR3 amino acids: CASSHPGTGELFF. CDR3 DNA sequence: TGTGCCAGCAGCCATCCGGGCACCGGGGAGCTGTTTTTT.